Listed here are 8 T cell receptor beta chains from one sample, sequenced in a study of blood T cell repertoires in COVID-19. Measured with immunoSEQ multiplex PCR; TCRdb has only the in-frame clones, and not every one. The table includes 70,000 or so clones, about four fifths detected once. The sequenced sample was peripheral blood. These receptors were collected from a human donor in a cohort sampled during active COVID-19.

This clone was seen only once. The rearrangement joins TRBV4-2 to TRBJ2-7, with TRBD1 matching over 8 bases. In germline, CDR1 is LGHNA, CDR2 YNFKEQ. The trim removed 0 bases at V and 3 bases at J, leaving 4 bases unmatched. The CDR3 contains 15 residues. This chain's CDR3 is CASSQDIGQGYEQYF. The CDR3 DNA follows: TGTGCCAGCAGCCAAGATATCGGACAGGGCTACGAGCAGTACTTC.

This clone was found once. This chain connects TRBV27 to TRBJ1-1; TRBD1 aligns across 9 bases. Losses at the gene ends were 4 bases for V and 4 bases for J; bases not matched to a gene: 4. The length of the CDR3 is 14 residues. CDR1 is MNHEY, CDR2 SMNVEV, per germline (reference sequence). The DNA for the CDR3 is TGTGCCAGCAGTTACCGGGACAGGGCCACTGAAGCTTTCTTT. Its protein product is CASSYRDRATEAFF.

The chain is built from TRBV2 and TRBJ2-7, with unresolved D. The CDR3 consists of 11 residues. Germline V gene sequence: CDR1 SNHLY, CDR2 FYNNEI. Trimming cost V 8 bases and J 3 bases, with 8 bases left between them. In DNA, the CDR3 is TGTGCCAGCCAGGTCCTCTACGAGCAGTACTTC. This codes for CASQVLYEQYF.

This rearrangement joins TRBV4-2 to TRBJ1-2; a possible D gene is TRBD1 (6 bases). The CDR3 has 15 amino acids. Germline V gene data show CDR1 as LGHNA and CDR2 as YNFKEQ. Trimming removed 1 base from V and 7 bases from J, with 16 bases in between. CDR3 in DNA: TGTGCCAGCAGCCAAGTTTCAGGGGAAATAGGTGGCTACACCTTC. This gives the protein CASSQVSGEIGGYTF.

The chain uses TRBV2 and TRBJ1-4; D not resolved. The V gene's germline CDR1 is SNHLY and CDR2 FYNNEI. The CDR3 spans 14 residues. Trimming cost V 3 bases and J 4 bases, with 9 bases left between them. The CDR3 DNA follows: TGTGCCAGCAGTGAGGGTCGGGGTAATGAAAAACTGTTTTTT. Its translation is CASSEGRGNEKLFF.

CDR3 DNA: TGTGCCAGCAGGCTTCCCGGGAGGAACTACGAGCAGTACTTC. It translates to CASRLPGRNYEQYF. This chain connects TRBV28 to TRBJ2-7, with TRBD2 identical over 7 bases. Germline V lookup: CDR1 MDHEN, CDR2 SYDVKM. The length of the CDR3 is 14 residues. V was clipped by 6 bases and J by 3 bases; unmatched bases: 8.

This clone has more than one count but fewer than ten. The J gene is TRBJ1-6, the V gene TRBV28; 8 bases line up with TRBD1. V gave up 5 bases and J gave up 10 bases; unmatched junction bases: 7. There are 14 residues in the CDR3. Looked up from germline, CDR1 is MDHEN and CDR2 is SYDVKM. CDR3 sequence: CASSPPDRDSPLHF. The CDR3 DNA reads as TGTGCCAGCAGTCCCCCGGACAGGGACTCACCCCTCCACTTT.

The genes are TRBV2 and TRBJ1-2; 8 bases fit TRBD1. Germline-derived CDR1 and CDR2 are SNHLY and FYNNEI. The CDR3 extends over 14 amino acids. With 5 bases clipped from V and 8 bases from J, the junction kept 10 bases outside the gene matches. CDR3 DNA: TGTGCCAGCAGTCCGACAGGGGAGGGTGAAGGCTACACCTTC. Residues: CASSPTGEGEGYTF.